The rows below give T cell receptor beta chains drawn from one sample of a study of vaccination and CD4 T cells after COVID-19. TCRdb analysed the PCR reads with MiXCR anew, one entry per CDR3 protein. The table shows 8,500 to 10,000 distinct CDR3 sequences, with roughly 23% occurring only once. Which antigens these TCRs recognize remains unknown. Sequencing input: cultured CD4+ T cells from blood. The receptors here all came from a human donor with COVID-19. Both conserved end residues are part of each CDR3.

j_call: TRBJ1-3; v_call: TRBV12-3/TRBV12-4; cdr3_aa: CASSPRTGSSGNTIYF
j_call: TRBJ2-5; v_call: TRBV5-1; cdr3_aa: CASSFRGASQGETQYF
j_call: TRBJ2-7; v_call: TRBV20-1; cdr3_aa: CSAGQQGGEQYF
j_call: TRBJ1-2; v_call: TRBV7-2; cdr3_aa: CASSLTRDLSGGYTF
j_call: TRBJ2-3; v_call: TRBV5-6; cdr3_aa: CASSLELTGGTDTQYF
j_call: TRBJ2-5; v_call: TRBV5-1; cdr3_aa: CASSLAPGSGGRQTQYF
j_call: TRBJ1-2; v_call: TRBV11-3; cdr3_aa: CASSPFGTGETNYGYTF
j_call: TRBJ1-2; v_call: TRBV6-1; cdr3_aa: CASRRPERNYGYTF
j_call: TRBJ2-6; v_call: TRBV5-1; cdr3_aa: CASSLAVGSGANVLTF
j_call: TRBJ1-6; v_call: TRBV6-1; cdr3_aa: CASGKGQSYNSPLHF
j_call: TRBJ1-6; v_call: TRBV6-1; cdr3_aa: CASTPDREGNSPLHF
j_call: TRBJ1-2; v_call: TRBV11-3; cdr3_aa: CASSLEQQYGYTF
j_call: TRBJ2-7; v_call: TRBV7-2; cdr3_aa: CASSLPLVAAEQYF
j_call: TRBJ2-7; v_call: TRBV19; cdr3_aa: CASSIVLPDGRPYEQYF
j_call: TRBJ1-6; v_call: TRBV15; cdr3_aa: CATSRGGGSSYNSPLHF
j_call: TRBJ2-7; v_call: TRBV6-1; cdr3_aa: CASRRLAAYYEQYF
j_call: TRBJ2-6; v_call: TRBV2; cdr3_aa: CASSEEDSGANVLTF
j_call: TRBJ1-1; v_call: TRBV5-4; cdr3_aa: CASSWGGNTEAFF
j_call: TRBJ1-1; v_call: TRBV11-2; cdr3_aa: CASSLGSQNTEAFF
j_call: TRBJ1-5; v_call: TRBV10-2; cdr3_aa: CASSEDGGSNQPQHF
j_call: TRBJ1-1; v_call: TRBV30; cdr3_aa: CAWSVRALRNTEAFF
j_call: TRBJ2-2; v_call: TRBV12-3/TRBV12-4; cdr3_aa: CASSFLGTGELFF
j_call: TRBJ1-1; v_call: TRBV7-2; cdr3_aa: CASSLVRGNTEAFF
j_call: TRBJ2-3; v_call: TRBV5-1; cdr3_aa: CASSLAVGSTDTQYF
j_call: TRBJ2-5; v_call: TRBV24-1; cdr3_aa: CATSDHTGQETQYF
j_call: TRBJ2-7; v_call: TRBV29-1; cdr3_aa: CSVEARAGYEQYF
j_call: TRBJ2-7; v_call: TRBV6-1; cdr3_aa: CASSETLALSYEQYF
j_call: TRBJ2-7; v_call: TRBV7-9; cdr3_aa: CASRRGASRDEQYF
j_call: TRBJ1-1; v_call: TRBV6-1; cdr3_aa: CASSRAGGTEAFF
j_call: TRBJ2-7; v_call: TRBV20-1; cdr3_aa: CGARTGGITYEQYF
j_call: TRBJ2-6; v_call: TRBV7-8; cdr3_aa: CASSSGTGASGANVLTF
j_call: TRBJ2-1; v_call: TRBV6-2/TRBV6-3; cdr3_aa: CASIPLAGAGNEQFF
j_call: TRBJ2-7; v_call: TRBV6-1; cdr3_aa: CASSEGQGRTYEQYF
j_call: TRBJ2-6; v_call: TRBV19; cdr3_aa: CASRGVTGANVLTF
j_call: TRBJ1-1; v_call: TRBV7-9; cdr3_aa: CASSSMNTEAFF
j_call: TRBJ2-1; v_call: TRBV20-1; cdr3_aa: CSASPASSYNEQFF
j_call: TRBJ1-2; v_call: TRBV20-1; cdr3_aa: CSARVAGAANYGYTF
j_call: TRBJ2-1; v_call: TRBV18; cdr3_aa: CASSPVRGAENEQFF
j_call: TRBJ1-6; v_call: TRBV19; cdr3_aa: CASSRWEVLPYNSPLHF
j_call: TRBJ1-1; v_call: TRBV29-1; cdr3_aa: CSADIGRTEAFF
j_call: TRBJ1-6; v_call: TRBV12-3/TRBV12-4; cdr3_aa: CASSWGSEIGSPLHF
j_call: TRBJ2-7; v_call: TRBV2; cdr3_aa: CASTSQGTSYEQYF
j_call: TRBJ1-6; v_call: TRBV7-9; cdr3_aa: CASSITGGDSPLHF
j_call: TRBJ2-7; v_call: TRBV6-1; cdr3_aa: CASRREGQGNNEQYF
j_call: TRBJ2-3; v_call: TRBV5-4; cdr3_aa: CASSRTTGGTDTQYF
j_call: TRBJ1-5; v_call: TRBV30; cdr3_aa: CALAGRANQPQHF
j_call: TRBJ1-2; v_call: TRBV6-2/TRBV6-3; cdr3_aa: CASSPTGWGYGYTF
j_call: TRBJ2-5; v_call: TRBV20-1; cdr3_aa: CSAHVGQTRAQETQYF
j_call: TRBJ1-2; v_call: TRBV12-3/TRBV12-4; cdr3_aa: CASSSRSDRRYGYTF
j_call: TRBJ1-1; v_call: TRBV7-2; cdr3_aa: CASSFTGLGNTEAFF
j_call: TRBJ1-2; v_call: TRBV29-1; cdr3_aa: CSVGRDSHYGYTF
j_call: TRBJ2-7; v_call: TRBV7-9; cdr3_aa: CASSDIIYEQYF
j_call: TRBJ2-5; v_call: TRBV7-7; cdr3_aa: CASSLDGRIGETQYF
j_call: TRBJ2-4; v_call: TRBV20-1; cdr3_aa: CSARDQRRDIQYF
j_call: TRBJ2-7; v_call: TRBV6-5; cdr3_aa: CASSYPPTGTYEQYF